The T cell receptor (beta chain) under discussion was sequenced for a study of blood T cells in healthy people across ages. It was with a sample-barcoded 5' primer and a J-beta primer mix that a second PCR of roughly 7 to 12 cycles was run. TCRdb recomputed calls from the 5' RACE reads with MiXCR, one row per CDR3 protein. The sample shows approximately 800,000 distinct CDR3 sequences, 35% to 60% of them seen only once. Study-wide points: As age increased, TCR beta diversity per million T cells fell in a roughly linear fashion.

Unmatched junction bases numbered 5, after V lost 1 base and J lost 0 bases. This CDR3 is 16 amino acids long. Germline CDR1 reads SEHNR; CDR2 reads FQNEAQ (reference sequence). On this clonotype itself: Its specificity is not known.

The receptor comes from a man older than 75 in good health. Sequences were obtained from blood. The gene calls are TRBV7-9 and TRBJ2-5; 7 bases map to TRBD1. CDR3 sequence (DNA): TGTGCCAGCAGCTTAGGGGACAGACAGTACCAAGAGACCCAGTACTTC. This sequence encodes CASSLGDRQYQETQYF.